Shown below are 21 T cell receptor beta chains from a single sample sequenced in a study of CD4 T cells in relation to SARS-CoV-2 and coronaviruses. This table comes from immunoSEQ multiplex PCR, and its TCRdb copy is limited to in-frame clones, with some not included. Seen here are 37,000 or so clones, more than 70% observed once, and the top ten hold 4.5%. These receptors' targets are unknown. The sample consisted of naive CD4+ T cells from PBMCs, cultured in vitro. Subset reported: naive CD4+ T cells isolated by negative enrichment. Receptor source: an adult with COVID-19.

The CDR3 nucleotides read TGTGCCAGTAGTTGGGACTCGGCCACCGGGGAGCTGTTTTTT. Residues: CASSWDSATGELFF. The chain links TRBV19 to TRBJ2-2, with TRBD2 as a possible D gene (6 bases). This CDR3 is built from 14 residues. Between the trimmed V and J ends, which lost 5 bases and 4 bases, there was a span of 11 bases. Germline loops: CDR1 LNHDA, CDR2 SQIVND (reference sequence). The full variable domain, with the rest looked up from reference TRBV19 and TRBJ2-2, is DGGITQSPKYLFRKEGQNVTLSCEQNLNHDAMYWYRQDPGQGLRLIYYSQIVNDFQKGDIAEGYSVSREKKESFPLTVTSAQKNPTAFYLCASSWDSATGELFFGEGSRLTVL.

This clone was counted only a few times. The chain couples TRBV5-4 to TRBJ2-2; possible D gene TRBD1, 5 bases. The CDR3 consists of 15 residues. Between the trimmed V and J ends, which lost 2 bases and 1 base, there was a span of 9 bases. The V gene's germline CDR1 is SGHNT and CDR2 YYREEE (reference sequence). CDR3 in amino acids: CASSFFRVNTGELFF. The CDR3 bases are TGTGCCAGCAGCTTCTTCAGGGTGAACACCGGGGAGCTGTTTTTT.

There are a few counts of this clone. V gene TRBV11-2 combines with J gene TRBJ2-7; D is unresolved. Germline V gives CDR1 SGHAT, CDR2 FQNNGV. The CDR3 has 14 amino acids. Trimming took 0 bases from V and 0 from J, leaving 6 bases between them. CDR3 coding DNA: TGTGCCAGCAGCTTAGATTCAAGCTCCTACGAGCAGTACTTC. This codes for CASSLDSSSYEQYF.

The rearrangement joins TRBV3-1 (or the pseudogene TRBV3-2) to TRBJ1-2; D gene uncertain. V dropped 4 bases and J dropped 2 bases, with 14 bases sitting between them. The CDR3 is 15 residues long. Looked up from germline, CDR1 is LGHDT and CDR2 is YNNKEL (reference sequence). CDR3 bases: TGTGCCAGCAGCCTTTCCGACCGTTCGAACTATGGCTACACCTTC. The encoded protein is CASSLSDRSNYGYTF.

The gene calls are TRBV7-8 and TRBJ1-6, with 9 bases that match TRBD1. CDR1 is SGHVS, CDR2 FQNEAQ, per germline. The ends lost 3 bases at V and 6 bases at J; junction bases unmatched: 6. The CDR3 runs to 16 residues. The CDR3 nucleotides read TGTGCCAGCAGCTTTACCGGGACAGGGTTTAATTCACCCCTCCACTTT. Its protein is CASSFTGTGFNSPLHF.

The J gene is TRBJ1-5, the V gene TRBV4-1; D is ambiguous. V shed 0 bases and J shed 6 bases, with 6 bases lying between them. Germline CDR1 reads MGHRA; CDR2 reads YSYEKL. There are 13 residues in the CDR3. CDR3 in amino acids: CASSQDYSQPQHF. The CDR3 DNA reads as TGCGCCAGCAGCCAAGATTATTCTCAGCCCCAGCATTTT.

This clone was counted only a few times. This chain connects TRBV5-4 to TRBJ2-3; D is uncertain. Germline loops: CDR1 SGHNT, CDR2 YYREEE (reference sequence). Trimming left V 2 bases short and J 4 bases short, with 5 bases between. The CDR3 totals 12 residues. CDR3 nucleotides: TGTGCCAGCAGCTTATTCCCAGATACGCAGTATTTT. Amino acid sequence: CASSLFPDTQYF.

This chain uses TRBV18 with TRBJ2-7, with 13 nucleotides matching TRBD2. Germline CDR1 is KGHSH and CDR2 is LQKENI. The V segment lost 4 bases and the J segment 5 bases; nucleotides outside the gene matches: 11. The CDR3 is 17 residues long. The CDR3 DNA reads TGTGCCAGCTCACGGCAACCGCGTGGGACTAGCGGGAACGAGCAGTACTTC. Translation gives CASSRQPRGTSGNEQYF.

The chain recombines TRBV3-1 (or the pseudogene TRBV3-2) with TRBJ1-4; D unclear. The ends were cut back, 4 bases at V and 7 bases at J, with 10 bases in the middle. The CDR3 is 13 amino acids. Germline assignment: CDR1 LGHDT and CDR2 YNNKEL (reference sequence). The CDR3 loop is CASSRRYGEKLFF. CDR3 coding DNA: TGTGCCAGCAGCCGACGGTACGGTGAAAAACTGTTTTTT.

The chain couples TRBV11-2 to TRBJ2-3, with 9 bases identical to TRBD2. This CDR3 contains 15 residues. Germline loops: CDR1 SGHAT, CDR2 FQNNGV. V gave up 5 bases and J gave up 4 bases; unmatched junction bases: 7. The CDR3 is CASSLLAGSADTQYF. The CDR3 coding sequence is TGTGCCAGCAGCCTGCTAGCGGGATCCGCAGATACGCAGTATTTT. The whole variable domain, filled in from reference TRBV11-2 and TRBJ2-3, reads EAGVAQSPRYKIIEKRQSVAFWCNPISGHATLYWYQQILGQGPKLLIQFQNNGVVDDSQLPKDRFSAERLKGVDSTLKIQPAKLEDSAVYLCASSLLAGSADTQYFGPGTRLTVL.

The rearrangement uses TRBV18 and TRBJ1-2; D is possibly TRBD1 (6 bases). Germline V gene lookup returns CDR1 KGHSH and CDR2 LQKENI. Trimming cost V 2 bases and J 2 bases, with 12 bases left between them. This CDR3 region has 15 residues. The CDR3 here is CASSPSQGRNYGYTF. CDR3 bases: TGTGCCAGCTCACCAAGCCAGGGGAGGAACTATGGCTACACCTTC.

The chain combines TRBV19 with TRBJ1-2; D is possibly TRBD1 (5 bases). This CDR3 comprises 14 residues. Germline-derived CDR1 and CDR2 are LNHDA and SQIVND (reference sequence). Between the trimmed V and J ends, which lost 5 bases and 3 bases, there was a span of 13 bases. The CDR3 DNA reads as TGTGCCAGTAGTGTCGGGACCTTGGACTATGGCTACACCTTC. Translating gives CASSVGTLDYGYTF.

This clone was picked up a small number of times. The CDR3 DNA reads TGCGCCAGCAGCCAAGTTCCAGGGGCGCACGCCTACGAGCAGTACTTC. Its translation: CASSQVPGAHAYEQYF. The chain couples TRBV4-1 to TRBJ2-7; D is perhaps TRBD1 (6 bases). The ends were cut back, 1 base at V and 2 bases at J, with 15 bases in the middle. Per germline, CDR1 MGHRA and CDR2 YSYEKL. The CDR3 has 16 amino acids.

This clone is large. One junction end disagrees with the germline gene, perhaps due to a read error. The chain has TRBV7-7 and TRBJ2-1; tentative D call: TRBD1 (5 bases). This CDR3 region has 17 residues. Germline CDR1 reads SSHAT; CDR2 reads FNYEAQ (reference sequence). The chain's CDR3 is CASSSTGPPSSYNEQFF. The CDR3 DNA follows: TGTGCTAGCAGCTCCACAGGCCCCCCGAGCTCCTACAATGAGCAGTTCTTC.

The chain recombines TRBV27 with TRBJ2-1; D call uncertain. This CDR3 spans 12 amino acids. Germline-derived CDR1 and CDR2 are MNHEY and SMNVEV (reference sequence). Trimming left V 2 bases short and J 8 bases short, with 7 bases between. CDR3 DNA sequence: TGTGCCAGCAGTTTAAATAACTATGAGCAGTTCTTC. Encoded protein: CASSLNNYEQFF.

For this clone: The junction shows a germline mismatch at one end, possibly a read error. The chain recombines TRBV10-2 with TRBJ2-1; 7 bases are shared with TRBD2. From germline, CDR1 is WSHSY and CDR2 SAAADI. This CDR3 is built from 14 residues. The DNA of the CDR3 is TGCGCCAGCAGTGAGTTGGGAGGGTACAATGGGCAGTTCTTC. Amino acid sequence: CASSELGGYNGQFF.

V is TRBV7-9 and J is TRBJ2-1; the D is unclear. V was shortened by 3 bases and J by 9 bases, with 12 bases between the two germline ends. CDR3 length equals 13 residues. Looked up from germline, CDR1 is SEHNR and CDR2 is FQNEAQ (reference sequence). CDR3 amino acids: CASSLTLVGEQFF. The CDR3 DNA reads TGTGCCAGCAGCTTGACCCTGGTCGGTGAGCAGTTCTTC.

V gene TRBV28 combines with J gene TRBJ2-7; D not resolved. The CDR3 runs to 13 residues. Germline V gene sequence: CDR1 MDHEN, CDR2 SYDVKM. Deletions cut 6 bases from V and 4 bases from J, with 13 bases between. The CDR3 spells CASSRASQYEQYF. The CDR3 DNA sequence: TGTGCCAGCAGCCGAGCCTCCCAGTACGAGCAGTACTTC.

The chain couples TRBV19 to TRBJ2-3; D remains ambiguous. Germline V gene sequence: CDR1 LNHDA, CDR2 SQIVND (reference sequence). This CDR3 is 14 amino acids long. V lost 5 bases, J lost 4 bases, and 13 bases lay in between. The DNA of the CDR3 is TGTGCCAGTAGTCCCGGGCCCAGTTCAGATACGCAGTATTTT. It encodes CASSPGPSSDTQYF.

DNA of the CDR3: TGCGCCAGCAGCCGGGGGACTAGCGGTCTCGAGCAGTACTTC. Translation gives CASSRGTSGLEQYF. The chain carries TRBV5-1 and TRBJ2-7, with 11 bases aligning to TRBD2. The CDR3 is made up of 14 amino acids. The junction had 6 bases not matched to a gene; V was cut back by 4 bases and J by 6 bases. From germline, CDR1 is SGHRS and CDR2 YFSETQ.

The CDR3 sequence is CASSERMNTGELFF. The CDR3 nucleotides are TGCGCCAGCAGCGAGCGGATGAACACCGGGGAGCTGTTTTTT. The genes are TRBV4-3 and TRBJ2-2, with D possibly matching TRBD2 (5 bases). Germline CDR1 is LGHNA and CDR2 is YSLEER. The CDR3 is made up of 14 amino acids. The ends were cut back, 5 bases at V and 1 base at J, with 8 bases in the middle.